This T cell receptor beta chain was identified in a study of T cells in Graves' hyperthyroidism and ophthalmopathy. Graves' hyperthyroidism is called stable when ophthalmopathy does not progress within 18 months. Germline assignment: CDR1 MNHEY and CDR2 SVGAGI. The CDR3 has 14 amino acids. V was pared by 0 bases and J by 5 bases, with 10 bases between. TCR beta CDR3 sequences were amplified from RNA transcripts. During a first-round RT-PCR of the TCR CDR3, the HTBI primer set was used. TCRdb fed the multiplex PCR reads into MiXCR, producing one record per CDR3 protein. Counted here are around 690,000 distinct CDR3 sequences, 15% to 20% occurring once; the ten biggest clones make up roughly a sixth. This clonotype has at least ten counts.

The J gene is TRBJ1-1, the V gene TRBV6-5; D not resolved. Sample: blood. This sequence was found in a man aged 50 to 59 with Graves' hyperthyroidism. The CDR3 loop reads CASSYSTKGTEAFF. CDR3 DNA sequence: TGTGCCAGCAGTTACTCGACCAAAGGGACTGAAGCTTTCTTT.